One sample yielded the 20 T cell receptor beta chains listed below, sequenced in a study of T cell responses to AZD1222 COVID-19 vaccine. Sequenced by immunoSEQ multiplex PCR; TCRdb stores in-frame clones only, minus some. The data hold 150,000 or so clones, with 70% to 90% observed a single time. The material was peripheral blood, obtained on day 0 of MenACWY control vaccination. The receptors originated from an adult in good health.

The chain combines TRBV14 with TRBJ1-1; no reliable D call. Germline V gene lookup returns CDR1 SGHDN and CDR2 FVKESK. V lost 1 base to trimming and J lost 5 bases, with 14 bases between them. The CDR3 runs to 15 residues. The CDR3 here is CASSQGRYLETEAFF. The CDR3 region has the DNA TGTGCCAGCAGCCAAGGGAGGTATTTGGAGACTGAAGCTTTCTTT.

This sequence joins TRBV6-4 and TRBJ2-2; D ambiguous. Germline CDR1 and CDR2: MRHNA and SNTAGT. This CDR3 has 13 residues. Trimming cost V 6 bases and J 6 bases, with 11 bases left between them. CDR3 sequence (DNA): TGTGCCAGCAGACCCCAAAACCCCGGGGAGCTGTTTTTT. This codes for CASRPQNPGELFF.

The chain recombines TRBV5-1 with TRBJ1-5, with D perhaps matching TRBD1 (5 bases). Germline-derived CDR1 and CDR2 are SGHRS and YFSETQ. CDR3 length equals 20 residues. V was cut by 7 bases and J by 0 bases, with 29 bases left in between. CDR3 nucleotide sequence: TGCGCCAGCGGGCGAATTGGGGGGTCCCAATGGGGATCTAGCAATCAGCCCCAGCATTTT. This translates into CASGRIGGSQWGSSNQPQHF.

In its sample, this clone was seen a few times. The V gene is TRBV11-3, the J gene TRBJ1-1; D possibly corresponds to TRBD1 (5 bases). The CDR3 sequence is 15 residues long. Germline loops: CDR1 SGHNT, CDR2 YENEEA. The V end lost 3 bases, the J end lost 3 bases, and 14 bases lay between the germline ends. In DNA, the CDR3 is TGTGCCAGCAGCTTGGGACCCAGGGCTGACACTGAAGCTTTCTTT. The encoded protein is CASSLGPRADTEAFF.

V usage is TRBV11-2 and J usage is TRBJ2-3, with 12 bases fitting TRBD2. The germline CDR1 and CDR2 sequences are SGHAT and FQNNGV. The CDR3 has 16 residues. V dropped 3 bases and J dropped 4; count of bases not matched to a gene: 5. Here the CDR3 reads CASSFPSSGRADTQYF. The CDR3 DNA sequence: TGTGCCAGCAGCTTCCCTTCTAGCGGGAGGGCAGATACGCAGTATTTT.

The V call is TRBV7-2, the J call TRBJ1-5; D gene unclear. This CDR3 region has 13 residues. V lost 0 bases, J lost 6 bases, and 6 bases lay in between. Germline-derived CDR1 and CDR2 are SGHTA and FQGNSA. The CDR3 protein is CASSLAPVQPQHF. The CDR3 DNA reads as TGTGCCAGCAGCTTAGCGCCAGTTCAGCCCCAGCATTTT. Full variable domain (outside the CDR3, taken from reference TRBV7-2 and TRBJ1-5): GAGVSQSPSNKVTEKGKDVELRCDPISGHTALYWYRQSLGQGLEFLIYFQGNSAPDKSGLPSDRFSAERTGGSVSTLTIQRTQQEDSAVYLCASSLAPVQPQHFGDGTRLSIL.

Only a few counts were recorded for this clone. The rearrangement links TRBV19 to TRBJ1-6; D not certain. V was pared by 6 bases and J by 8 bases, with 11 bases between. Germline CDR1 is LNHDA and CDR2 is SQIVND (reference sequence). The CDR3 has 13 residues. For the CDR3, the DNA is TGTGCCAGTAGCGTAGGACCGGATTCACCCCTCCACTTT. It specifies CASSVGPDSPLHF.

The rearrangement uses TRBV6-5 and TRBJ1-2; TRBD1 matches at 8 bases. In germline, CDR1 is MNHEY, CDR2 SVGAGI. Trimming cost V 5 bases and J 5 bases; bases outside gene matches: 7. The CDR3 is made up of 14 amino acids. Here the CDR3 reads CASSLDRDGYGYTF. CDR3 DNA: TGTGCCAGCAGTCTGGACAGGGATGGTTATGGCTACACCTTC.

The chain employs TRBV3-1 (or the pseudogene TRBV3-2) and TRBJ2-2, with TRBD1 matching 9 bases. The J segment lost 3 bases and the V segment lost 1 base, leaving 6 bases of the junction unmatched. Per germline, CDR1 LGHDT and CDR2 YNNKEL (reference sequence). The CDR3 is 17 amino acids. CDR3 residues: CASSQVWGDRDTGELFF. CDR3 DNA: TGTGCCAGCAGCCAAGTCTGGGGGGACAGGGACACCGGGGAGCTGTTTTTT.

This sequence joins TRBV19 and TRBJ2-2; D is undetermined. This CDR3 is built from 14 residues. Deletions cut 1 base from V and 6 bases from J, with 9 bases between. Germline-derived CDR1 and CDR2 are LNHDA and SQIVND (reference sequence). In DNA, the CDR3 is TGTGCCAGTAGTATAGCCCGCGTGGCCGGGGAGCTGTTTTTT. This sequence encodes CASSIARVAGELFF. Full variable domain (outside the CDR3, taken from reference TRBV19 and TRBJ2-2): DGGITQSPKYLFRKEGQNVTLSCEQNLNHDAMYWYRQDPGQGLRLIYYSQIVNDFQKGDIAEGYSVSREKKESFPLTVTSAQKNPTAFYLCASSIARVAGELFFGEGSRLTVL.

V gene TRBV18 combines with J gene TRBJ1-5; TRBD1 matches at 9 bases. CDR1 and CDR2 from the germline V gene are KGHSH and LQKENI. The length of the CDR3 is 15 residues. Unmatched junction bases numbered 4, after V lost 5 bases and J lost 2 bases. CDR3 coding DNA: TGTGCCAGCTCAACCCGGGACAGGGGCAATCAGCCCCAGCATTTT. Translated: CASSTRDRGNQPQHF.

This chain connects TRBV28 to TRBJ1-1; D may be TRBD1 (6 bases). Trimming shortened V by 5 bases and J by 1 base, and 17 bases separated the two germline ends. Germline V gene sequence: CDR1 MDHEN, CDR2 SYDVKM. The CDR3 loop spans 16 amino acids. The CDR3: CASSDKGGLWNTEAFF. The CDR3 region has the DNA TGTGCCAGCAGTGATAAAGGGGGGCTTTGGAACACTGAAGCTTTCTTT.

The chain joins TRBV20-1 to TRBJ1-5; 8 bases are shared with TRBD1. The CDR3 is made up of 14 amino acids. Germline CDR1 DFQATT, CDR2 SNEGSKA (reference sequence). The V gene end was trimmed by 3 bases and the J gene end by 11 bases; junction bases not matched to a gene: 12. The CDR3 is CSASNRTGIGAQHF. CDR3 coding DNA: TGCAGTGCTAGTAATAGGACAGGGATAGGCGCCCAGCATTTT.

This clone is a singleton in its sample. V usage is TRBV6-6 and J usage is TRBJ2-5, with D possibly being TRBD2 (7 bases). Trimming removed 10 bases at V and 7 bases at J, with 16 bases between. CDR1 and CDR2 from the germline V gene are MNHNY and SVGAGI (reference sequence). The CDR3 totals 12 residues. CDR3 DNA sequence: TGTGCCACCTCTAGCGGAGGGGGGACCCAGTACTTC. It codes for CATSSGGGTQYF.

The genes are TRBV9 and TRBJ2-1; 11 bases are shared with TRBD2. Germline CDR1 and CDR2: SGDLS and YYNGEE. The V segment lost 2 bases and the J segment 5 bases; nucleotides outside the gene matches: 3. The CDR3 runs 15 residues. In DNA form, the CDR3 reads TGTGCCAGCAGCGTCGGACTAGCGGGCGACAATGAGCAGTTCTTC. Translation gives CASSVGLAGDNEQFF.

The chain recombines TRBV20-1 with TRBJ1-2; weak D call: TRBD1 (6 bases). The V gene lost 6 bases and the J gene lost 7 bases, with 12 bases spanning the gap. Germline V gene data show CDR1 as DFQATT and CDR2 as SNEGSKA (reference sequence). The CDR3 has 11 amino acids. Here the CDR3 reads CSARGFGGYTF. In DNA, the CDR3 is TGCAGTGCCAGGGGATTCGGTGGCTACACCTTC.

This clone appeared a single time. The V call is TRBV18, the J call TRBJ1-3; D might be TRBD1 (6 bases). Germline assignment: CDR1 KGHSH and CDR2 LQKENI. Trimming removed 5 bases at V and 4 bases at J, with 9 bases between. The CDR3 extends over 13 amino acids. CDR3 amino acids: CASSTGSGNTIYF. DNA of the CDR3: TGTGCCAGCTCAACAGGGTCCGGAAACACCATATATTTT.

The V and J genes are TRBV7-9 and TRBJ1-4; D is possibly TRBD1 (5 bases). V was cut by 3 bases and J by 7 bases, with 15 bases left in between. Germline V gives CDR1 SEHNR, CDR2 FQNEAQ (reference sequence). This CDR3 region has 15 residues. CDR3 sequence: CASSLFSQGGEKLFF. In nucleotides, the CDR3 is TGTGCCAGCAGCTTGTTCTCTCAGGGCGGTGAAAAACTGTTTTTT.

In DNA form, the CDR3 reads TGTGCCAGCAGCCACACATACCGGGACAGGGTGAACACTGAAGCTTTCTTT. This codes for CASSHTYRDRVNTEAFF. The rearrangement links TRBV5-4 to TRBJ1-1, with 9 bases lining up with TRBD1. Germline CDR1 reads SGHNT; CDR2 reads YYREEE (reference sequence). The junction had 10 bases not matched to a gene; V was cut back by 4 bases and J by 0 bases. The CDR3 is 17 residues long.

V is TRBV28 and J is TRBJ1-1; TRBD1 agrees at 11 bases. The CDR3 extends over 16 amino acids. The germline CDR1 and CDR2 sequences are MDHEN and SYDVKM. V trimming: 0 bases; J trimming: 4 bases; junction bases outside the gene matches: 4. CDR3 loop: CASSLWGDRGSTEAFF. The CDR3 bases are TGTGCCAGCAGTTTATGGGGGGACAGGGGGAGCACTGAAGCTTTCTTT.